The sequence of this T cell receptor beta chain was determined in a study of cytomegalovirus exposure and HLA in healthy donors. This cohort consisted of healthy bone marrow donors. These donors counted as nominally healthy when sampled, but unrecorded immune exposures were likely. PCR employed 60 Vbeta and 13 Jbeta primers. Only in-frame clones appear in the TCRdb table, and some are missing; sequencing was by immunoSEQ multiplex PCR. Of around 140,000 clones in the sample, 65% to 85% were seen once. Germline CDR1 is MNHNY and CDR2 is SVGAGI (reference sequence). Trimming shortened V by 3 bases and J by 6 bases, and 6 bases separated the two germline ends. This CDR3 has 12 amino acids. This clone has just a few counts. This sample includes further DNA sequences coding for the same CDR3.

The receptor's source is a male donor in good health and CMV-seronegative. The V gene is TRBV6-6, the J gene TRBJ2-1; D not resolved. The sample comprised PBMCs. The CDR3 DNA reads as TGTGCCAGCAGTTATTCGAGCAATGAGCAGTTCTTC. Translation gives CASSYSSNEQFF.